A selection of T cell receptor beta chains follows, all from one sample in a study of beta chain features in type 1 diabetes. Produced via immunoSEQ multiplex PCR; TCRdb's table is partial and in-frame only. The table records around 600,000 clones, roughly 12% of them present only once. Input material: naive CD4+ T cells from blood. These receptors were obtained from a man aged 30 to 45 with type 1 diabetes. CDR3s include the opening cysteine and the closing phenylalanine or tryptophan. D genes are given only for firm matches. Rows give clone size only sometimes, using once, few, many, or a class for an expanded clone.

j_call clone_size v_call d_call cdr3_nt cdr3_aa
TRBJ2-3 - TRBV27 - TGTGCCAGCAGTTTAATAACAGGGCAAACGCTCACAGATACGCAGTATTTT CASSLITGQTLTDTQYF
TRBJ2-2 few TRBV25-1 - TGTGCCAGTCAATTAACAGGGACCGCCGGGGAGCTGTTTTTT CASQLTGTAGELFF
TRBJ2-3 few TRBV2 - TGTGCCAGCAGTCAGGGCGTGACAGATACGCAGTATTTT CASSQGVTDTQYF
TRBJ2-3 - TRBV7-6 - TGTGCCTCAGGGGCGGGGAGCACAGATACGCAGTATTTT CASGAGSTDTQYF
TRBJ1-5 - TRBV11-2 - TGTGCCAGCAGTACCCAGGGAGGTCAGCCCCAGCATTTT CASSTQGGQPQHF
TRBJ1-2 - TRBV4-3 - TGCGCCAGCAGACATGCCTCGGCGGGTGGCTACACCTTC CASRHASAGGYTF
TRBJ1-1 few TRBV15 - TGTGCCACCAGCAGAGGTGGTGTGGGAAATAATAGGGCTTTCTTT CATSRGGVGNNRAFF
TRBJ2-1 few TRBV5-4 TRBD2 TGTGCCAGCAGCCGCGGGGGGGCGAGCTCCTACAATGAGCAGTTCTTC CASSRGGASSYNEQFF
TRBJ1-5 - TRBV27 TRBD1 TGTGCCAGCAGCTTGGGACAGGGAATCAATCAGCCCCAGCATTTT CASSLGQGINQPQHF
TRBJ1-2 few TRBV7-9 - TGTGCCAGCAGAGGAGGGGTGAACCCCATGGACGAAAGTTATGGCTACACCTTC CASRGGVNPMDESYGYTF
TRBJ1-3 few TRBV7-2 - TGTGCCAGCAGCTTATGGGACATGGGAAACACCATATATTTT CASSLWDMGNTIYF
TRBJ2-2 - TRBV5-4 - TGTGCCAGCAGCCATGGGACGGAAAACACCGGGGAGCTGTTTTTT CASSHGTENTGELFF
TRBJ2-2 few TRBV9 TRBD1 TGTGCCAGCAGCGTAGCTACAGGGGAAAACACCGGGGAGCTGTTTTTT CASSVATGENTGELFF
TRBJ2-5 - TRBV29-1 - TGCAGCGTTCGGGGCCTCCAAGAGACCCAGTACTTC CSVRGLQETQYF
TRBJ2-7 few TRBV28 - TGTGCCAGCAGTTTGGGGGTCTACGAGCAGTACTTC CASSLGVYEQYF
TRBJ1-2 - TRBV5-6 - TGTGCCAGCAGCTTCTCCGTGACGGGGGCTGGCTACACCTTC CASSFSVTGAGYTF
TRBJ2-7 - TRBV9 TRBD1 TGTGCCAGCAGCGTAAACCCGGACGGGGACAGTGGACCCTACGAGCAGTACTTC CASSVNPDGDSGPYEQYF
TRBJ2-3 - TRBV29-1 - TGCAGCGTTGAACTACCCACGGGGAGGACAGATACGCAGTATTTT CSVELPTGRTDTQYF
TRBJ2-7 - TRBV29-1 - TGCAGCGTTTACCGCGCGGGACAGCTTTCACCGTACGAGCAGTACTTC CSVYRAGQLSPYEQYF
TRBJ2-2 - TRBV9 - TGTGCCAGCAGCGTCTGGGGGGCCCCGAACACCGGGGAGCTGTTTTTT CASSVWGAPNTGELFF
TRBJ2-1 few TRBV7-9 - TGTGCCAGCAGCCCCCGAAGGAGCGATATGGGTGAGCAGTTCTTC CASSPRRSDMGEQFF
TRBJ2-5 - TRBV18 - TGTGCCAGCTCACCACAGGACGGGCGTACGGAGACCCAGTACTTC CASSPQDGRTETQYF
TRBJ1-1 few TRBV19 TRBD1 TGTGCCACCCGACAGGGGCGCCGTTGGTCCACTGAAGCTTTCTTT CATRQGRRWSTEAFF
TRBJ1-1 few TRBV7-9 TRBD1 TGTGCCAGCAGTCAAGGACAGGGGGAGACTGAAGCTTTCTTT CASSQGQGETEAFF
TRBJ2-3 few TRBV7-8 - TGTGCCAGCAGCTTTACCGGACTGGTGAACACAGATACGCAGTATTTT CASSFTGLVNTDTQYF
TRBJ1-2 few TRBV10-2 - TGCGCCAGCGGGGCGTCCGGTATCTATGGCTACACCTTC CASGASGIYGYTF
TRBJ1-5 few TRBV29-1 - TGCAGCGTTGAAGTACAGGACAATCAGCCCCAGCATTTT CSVEVQDNQPQHF
TRBJ1-6 few TRBV9 - TGTGCCAGCAGCGTTTGGCAGGCTAATAATTCACCCCTCCACTTT CASSVWQANNSPLHF
TRBJ2-1 few TRBV4-2 - TGTGCCAGCAGCCAAGGGACTGACAATGAGCAGTTCTTC CASSQGTDNEQFF
TRBJ2-5 - TRBV9 TRBD1 TGTGCCAGCAGCGCCAGACAGGGGACGGAGACCCAGTACTTC CASSARQGTETQYF
TRBJ2-1 few TRBV10-3 - TGTGCCATCAGTGTAGATGAGCAGTTCTTC CAISVDEQFF
TRBJ2-7 few TRBV29-1 - TGCAGCGTTATTCCTCGGGACTTCCAATCCTACGAGCAGTACTTC CSVIPRDFQSYEQYF
TRBJ2-5 few TRBV29-1 - TGCAGCGTTGAAGCCTTGGCCGAAGAGACCCAGTACTTC CSVEALAEETQYF
TRBJ2-1 - TRBV12-5 - TGTGCTAGTGGTTTCGGGGGTGGCTTCAACAATGAGCAGTTCTTC CASGFGGGFNNEQFF
TRBJ2-2 - TRBV19 - TGTGCCAGTAGTGTTGACAGGGCGGGAAGCACCGGGGAGCTGTTTTTT CASSVDRAGSTGELFF
TRBJ2-1 - TRBV6-5 - TGTGCCACACGAACCGGGACGAATAGGAGGGAGCAGTTCTTC CATRTGTNRREQFF
TRBJ1-4 - TRBV18 - TGTGCCAGCTCACCACCAGGACATTACGGGTCCGAAGAAAAACTGTTTTTT CASSPPGHYGSEEKLFF
TRBJ2-2 - TRBV9 TRBD1 TGTGCCAGCAGCGTACGGACAGGGGCCGGGGAGCTGTTTTTT CASSVRTGAGELFF
TRBJ1-2 few TRBV9 - TGTGCCAGCAGCAAGTACGGCAGTGAAGGGTCCTATGGCTACACCTTC CASSKYGSEGSYGYTF
TRBJ2-1 - TRBV18 - TGTGCCAGCTCACCCCGAGGACCGGACAATGAGCAGTTCTTC CASSPRGPDNEQFF
TRBJ2-2 few TRBV2 TRBD2 TGTGCCAGCAGTCCTATAGCGGGGAACACCGGGGAGCTGTTTTTT CASSPIAGNTGELFF
TRBJ2-1 - TRBV5-1 TRBD1 TGCGCCAGCAGCACGACAGGGCTTGAGCAGTTCTTC CASSTTGLEQFF
TRBJ1-4 - TRBV25-1 - TGTGCCAGCACCGCGGGGCTAGGGGATGAAAAACTGTTTTTT CASTAGLGDEKLFF
TRBJ1-3 few TRBV9 - TGTGCCAGCAGCGTAAGGGTGAGGTCCGAGGGAAACACCATATATTTT CASSVRVRSEGNTIYF
TRBJ2-2 - TRBV25-1 TRBD1 TGTGCCAGCAGTGACCGGGCAGGGGGTTACACCGGGGAGCTGTTTTTT CASSDRAGGYTGELFF